The present T cell receptor (beta chain) was sequenced within a study of blood T cell repertoires in COVID-19. Background on the study: Researchers got acute and convalescent COVID-19 samples from the United States, Italy and Spain. Sources were T cells, B-cell-depleted T cells, or PBMCs; the material itself was cDNA or gDNA.

The V end lost 0 bases, the J end lost 3 bases, and 8 bases lay between the germline ends. The CDR3 covers 14 residues. Looked up from germline, CDR1 is MNHEY and CDR2 is SVGAGI. Original processing notes: Counts of nucleated cells, estimated from reference gene primer amplification, were obtained. The method was immunoSEQ multiplex PCR; TCRdb's version includes in-frame clones alone and lacks a portion of them. The V and J calls and the clone size are those of that table, but D and trimming were determined from the DNA. The sample carries 650,000 to 800,000 clones, over 80% recorded once. Sequencing input: peripheral blood. The origin of this receptor is a young woman with acute or convalescent COVID-19. The chain employs TRBV6-5 and TRBJ1-2; no clear D. The chain's CDR3 is CASSYSGSDYGYTF. CDR3 DNA: TGTGCCAGCAGTTACTCCGGGTCCGACTATGGCTACACCTTC.